The 15 T cell receptor beta chains in this list originate from one sample, sequenced in a study of blood T cell repertoires in COVID-19 (dated by TCRdb to 2018 to 2020). Receptor libraries were prepared by the immunoSEQ multiplex PCR assay. In its TCRdb copy, this immuneACCESS table keeps in-frame sequences only and misses some clones. Where compared with another copy, unresolved V genes explain less than half of these, and the others have no known cause. A total of a few hundred thousand clones appear in this sample, roughly 86% of them only once. The ten top clones hold around 9.3% of the sample. What was sequenced was peripheral blood. These receptors originate from a woman in her twenties or thirties with COVID-19, enrolled during active disease.

The chain links TRBV18 to TRBJ2-7, with 11 bases aligning to TRBD2. This CDR3 is built from 16 residues. Germline assignment: CDR1 KGHSH and CDR2 LQKENI. The ends lost 4 bases at V and 1 base at J; junction bases unmatched: 6. The CDR3 nucleotides read TGTGCCAGCTCACTCGGGACTAGCGGAGCATCCTACGAGCAGTACTTC. As protein: CASSLGTSGASYEQYF.

This clone was detected only once. V is TRBV15 and J is TRBJ2-1; 9 bases agree with TRBD2. CDR3 length: 16 amino acids. Germline CDR1 reads LNHNV; CDR2 reads YYDKDF (reference sequence). The V segment lost 1 base and the J segment 0 bases; nucleotides outside the gene matches: 1. In DNA form, the CDR3 reads TGTGCCACCAGCAGAGTTAGCGGGGGCTCCTACAATGAGCAGTTCTTC. Translation: CATSRVSGGSYNEQFF.

A single count supports this clone. The chain couples TRBV7-2 to TRBJ2-7; the D is unclear. V was shortened by 1 base and J by 2 bases, with 6 bases between the two germline ends. Germline CDR1 reads SGHTA; CDR2 reads FQGNSA. This CDR3 has 13 amino acids. CDR3 residues: CASSLGAPYEQYF. CDR3 in DNA: TGTGCCAGCAGCTTAGGAGCTCCCTACGAGCAGTACTTC.

The V gene is TRBV9, the J gene TRBJ1-1; the D is unclear. CDR1 is SGDLS and CDR2 is YYNGEE in the germline V gene. V was trimmed by 0 bases and J by 1 base, leaving 10 bases between them. This CDR3 has 15 amino acids. This CDR3 is CASSVGGFGNTEAFF. The CDR3 DNA follows: TGTGCCAGCAGCGTAGGAGGGTTCGGGAACACTGAAGCTTTCTTT.

This clone has only a few counts. The chain combines TRBV28 with TRBJ2-7; TRBD1 agrees at 11 bases. The V segment lost 7 bases and the J segment 0 bases; nucleotides outside the gene matches: 2. This CDR3 is 14 amino acids long. The V gene's germline CDR1 is MDHEN and CDR2 SYDVKM. The CDR3 protein is CASKGTGGSYEQYF. The CDR3 nucleotides are TGTGCCAGCAAAGGGACAGGGGGCTCCTACGAGCAGTACTTC.

The J gene is TRBJ1-5, the V gene TRBV6-5; the D is unclear. The V and J ends lost 7 bases and 5 bases respectively, with 18 bases between them. The germline V gene has CDR1 MNHEY and CDR2 SVGAGI. The CDR3 consists of 15 residues. The CDR3 loop is CASTLEDGGYQPQHF. The CDR3 DNA sequence: TGTGCCAGCACGCTCGAAGACGGAGGGTATCAGCCCCAGCATTTT.

Written as DNA, the CDR3 is TGTGCCAGCAGCCACCTCAGGGGTCAAGAGACCCAGTACTTC. Translating it yields CASSHLRGQETQYF. J is TRBJ2-5 and V is TRBV14, with a possible D match to TRBD1 (6 bases). The germline V gene has CDR1 SGHDN and CDR2 FVKESK. There are 14 residues in the CDR3. Trimming shortened V by 3 bases and J by 2 bases, and 10 bases separated the two germline ends.

The chain links TRBV24-1 to TRBJ2-2; 7 nucleotides line up with TRBD2. Trimming took 2 bases from V and 3 from J; bases not matched to a gene: 11. Germline-derived CDR1 and CDR2 are KGHDR and SFDVKD. This CDR3 has 18 amino acids. The CDR3 region is CATSDWGGEDSHTGELFF. As DNA, the CDR3 is TGTGCCACCAGTGATTGGGGGGGGGAGGACTCTCACACCGGGGAGCTGTTTTTT.

The genes are TRBV10-2 and TRBJ1-3, with D possibly being TRBD1 (6 bases). The CDR3 has 14 amino acids. V shed 7 bases and J shed 1 base, with 11 bases lying between them. Per the germline V gene, CDR1 is WSHSY and CDR2 is SAAADI. This chain's CDR3 is CASKPQGSGNTIYF. For the CDR3, the DNA is TGCGCCAGCAAACCTCAGGGGTCTGGAAACACCATATATTTT.

The V and J genes are TRBV6-5 and TRBJ2-3, with 10 bases identical to TRBD2. V shed 6 bases and J 1 base; nucleotides not matched to a gene: 4. CDR1 and CDR2 from the germline V gene are MNHEY and SVGAGI. CDR3 length: 15 amino acids. The CDR3 loop is CASRQGLAGTDTQYF. The CDR3 coding sequence is TGTGCCAGCAGACAAGGACTAGCGGGCACAGATACGCAGTATTTT.

This chain joins TRBV9 and TRBJ2-5; 9 positions agree with TRBD2. This CDR3 has 15 amino acids. Germline V gene data show CDR1 as SGDLS and CDR2 as YYNGEE. J gave up 4 bases and V 0 bases, and 4 bases lay outside the gene matches. The CDR3 DNA reads TGTGCCAGCAGCGTAGCGGGCGGGAGGGGAGAGACCCAGTACTTC. Amino acids: CASSVAGGRGETQYF. Full variable domain (missing parts from reference TRBV9 and TRBJ2-5): DSGVTQTPKHLITATGQRVTLRCSPRSGDLSVYWYQQSLDQGLQFLIQYYNGEERAKGNILERFSAQQFPDLHSELNLSSLELGDSALYFCASSVAGGRGETQYFGPGTRLLVL.

V gene TRBV5-1 combines with J gene TRBJ2-3; 11 nucleotides line up with TRBD2. V was pared by 1 base and J by 3 bases, with 4 bases of the junction left unmatched. This CDR3 region has 16 residues. Looked up from germline, CDR1 is SGHRS and CDR2 is YFSETQ. The CDR3 loop is CASSLSGTSGTDTQYF. The CDR3 bases are TGCGCCAGCAGCTTGTCTGGGACTAGCGGAACAGATACGCAGTATTTT. Drawing the rest from reference TRBV5-1 and TRBJ2-3, the complete variable domain is KAGVTQTPRYLIKTRGQQVTLSCSPISGHRSVSWYQQTPGQGLQFLFEYFSETQRNKGNFPGRFSGRQFSNSRSEMNVSTLELGDSALYLCASSLSGTSGTDTQYFGPGTRLTVL.

This CDR3 is CASSVGGRTEAFF. The CDR3 coding sequence is TGTGCCAGCAGCGTAGGAGGGAGGACTGAAGCTTTCTTT. The chain employs TRBV9 and TRBJ1-1; no clear D. The CDR3 has 13 residues. Trimming shortened V by 0 bases and J by 5 bases, and 8 bases separated the two germline ends. Germline lookup yields CDR1 SGDLS and CDR2 YYNGEE.

This clone was seen only once. This chain joins TRBV5-6 and TRBJ1-3; D may be TRBD1 (5 bases). CDR3 length: 16 amino acids. V gave up 0 bases and J gave up 0 bases, with 10 bases separating them. The V gene's germline CDR1 is SGHDT and CDR2 YYEEEE. This CDR3 reads CASSLEQEFSGNTIYF. The CDR3 region has the DNA TGTGCCAGCAGCTTGGAACAGGAGTTCTCTGGAAACACCATATATTTT.

The rearrangement joins TRBV7-6 to TRBJ2-7; D might be TRBD1 (8 bases). Germline V lookup: CDR1 SGHVS, CDR2 FNYEAQ. The CDR3 sequence is 16 residues long. V shed 5 bases and J shed 3 bases, with 20 bases lying between them. The DNA of the CDR3 is TGTGCCAGCAGCACCATGGAAACAGGGGGGGACTACGAGCAGTACTTC. Protein sequence: CASSTMETGGDYEQYF. Full variable domain (rest looked up from reference TRBV7-6 and TRBJ2-7): GAGVSQSPRYKVTKRGQDVALRCDPISGHVSLYWYRQALGQGPEFLTYFNYEAQQDKSGLPNDRFSAERPEGSISTLTIQRTEQRDSAMYRCASSTMETGGDYEQYFGPGTRLTVT.